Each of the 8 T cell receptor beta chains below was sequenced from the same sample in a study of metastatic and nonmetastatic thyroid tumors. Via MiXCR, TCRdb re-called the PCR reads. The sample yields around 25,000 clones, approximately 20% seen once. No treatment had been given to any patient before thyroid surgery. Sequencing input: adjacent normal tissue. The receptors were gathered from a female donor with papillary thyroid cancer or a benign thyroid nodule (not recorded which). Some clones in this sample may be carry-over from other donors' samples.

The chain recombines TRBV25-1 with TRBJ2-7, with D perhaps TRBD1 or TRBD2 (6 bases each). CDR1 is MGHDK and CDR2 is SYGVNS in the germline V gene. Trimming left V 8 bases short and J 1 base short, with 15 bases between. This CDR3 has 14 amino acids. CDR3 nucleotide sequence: TGTGCCAGCGAGGGGGGTGGACGTTCCTACGAGCAGTACTTC. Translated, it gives CASEGGGRSYEQYF.

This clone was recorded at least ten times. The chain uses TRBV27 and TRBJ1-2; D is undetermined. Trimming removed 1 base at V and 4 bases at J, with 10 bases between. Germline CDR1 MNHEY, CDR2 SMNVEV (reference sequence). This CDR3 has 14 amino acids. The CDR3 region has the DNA TGTGCCAGCAGTTTATACCCGGATAGCTATGGCTACACCTTC. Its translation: CASSLYPDSYGYTF.

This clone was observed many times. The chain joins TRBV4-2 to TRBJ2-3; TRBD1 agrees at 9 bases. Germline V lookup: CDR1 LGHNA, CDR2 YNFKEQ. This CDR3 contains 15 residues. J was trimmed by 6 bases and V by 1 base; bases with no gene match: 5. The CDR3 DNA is TGTGCCAGCAGCCAAGCGGGACAGGGAACCGATACGCAGTATTTT. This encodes CASSQAGQGTDTQYF.

CDR3 nucleotides: TGTGCCAGCTCACCCTCGACTACCGGGGAGCTGTTTTTT. Translation: CASSPSTTGELFF. The chain uses TRBV18 and TRBJ2-2; D uncertain. Germline CDR1 and CDR2: KGHSH and LQKENI. The CDR3 is 13 residues long. The V and J ends lost 3 bases and 5 bases respectively, with 7 bases between them.

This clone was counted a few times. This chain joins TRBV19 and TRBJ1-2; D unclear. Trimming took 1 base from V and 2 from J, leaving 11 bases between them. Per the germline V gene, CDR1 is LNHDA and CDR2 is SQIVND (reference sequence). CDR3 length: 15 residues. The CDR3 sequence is CASSIVSRSNYGYTF. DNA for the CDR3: TGTGCCAGTAGTATAGTAAGCCGCAGCAACTATGGCTACACCTTC.

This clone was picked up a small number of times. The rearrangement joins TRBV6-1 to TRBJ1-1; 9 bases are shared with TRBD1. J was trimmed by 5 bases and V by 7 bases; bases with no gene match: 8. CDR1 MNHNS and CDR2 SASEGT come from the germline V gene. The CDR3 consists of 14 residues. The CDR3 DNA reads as TGTGCCAGCAAACCACAGGGGGCAGGAACTGAAGCTTTCTTT. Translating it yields CASKPQGAGTEAFF.

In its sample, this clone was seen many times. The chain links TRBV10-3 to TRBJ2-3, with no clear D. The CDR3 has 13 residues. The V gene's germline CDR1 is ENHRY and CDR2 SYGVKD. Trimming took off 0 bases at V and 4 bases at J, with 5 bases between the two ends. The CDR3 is CAISESPSDTQYF. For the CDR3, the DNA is TGTGCCATCAGTGAGTCCCCTTCAGATACGCAGTATTTT.

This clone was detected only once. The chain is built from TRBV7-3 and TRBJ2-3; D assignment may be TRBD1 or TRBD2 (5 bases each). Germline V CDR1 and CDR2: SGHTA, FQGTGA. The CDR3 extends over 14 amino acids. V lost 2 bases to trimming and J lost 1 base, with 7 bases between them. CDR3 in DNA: TGTGCCAGCAGCTTATTGGGGGGCACAGATACGCAGTATTTT. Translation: CASSLLGGTDTQYF.